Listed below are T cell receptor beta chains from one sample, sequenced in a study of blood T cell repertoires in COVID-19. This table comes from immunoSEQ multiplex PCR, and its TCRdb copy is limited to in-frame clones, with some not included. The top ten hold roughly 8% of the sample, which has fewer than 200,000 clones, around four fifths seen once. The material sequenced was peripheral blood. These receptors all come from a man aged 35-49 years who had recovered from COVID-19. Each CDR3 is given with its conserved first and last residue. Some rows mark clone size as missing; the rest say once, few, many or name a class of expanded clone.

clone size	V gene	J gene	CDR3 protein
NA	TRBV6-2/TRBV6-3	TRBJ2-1	CASSKPGLAGGPGDEQFF
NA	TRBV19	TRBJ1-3	CASSKWGDSGNTIYF
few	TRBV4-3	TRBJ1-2	CASSQDIDLGYTF
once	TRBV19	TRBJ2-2	CASVGRVTGELFF
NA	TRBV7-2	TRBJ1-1	CASTEAGEAFF
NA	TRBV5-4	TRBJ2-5	CASSSAATSGEETQYF
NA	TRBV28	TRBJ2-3	CASSLRIGSERYF
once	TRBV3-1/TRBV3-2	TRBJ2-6	CASSHWDSLSGANVLTF
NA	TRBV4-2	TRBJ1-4	CASSQRGNEKLFF
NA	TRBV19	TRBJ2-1	CASSLSTSDYNEQFF
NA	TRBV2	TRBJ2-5	CASRTGTIQETQYF
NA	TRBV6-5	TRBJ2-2	CASSFAGTYHTGELFF
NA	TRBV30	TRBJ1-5	CAWSGRVDQPQHF
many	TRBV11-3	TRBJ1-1	CASSPGQSNTEAFF
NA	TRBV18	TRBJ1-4	CASSLQGGDEKLFF
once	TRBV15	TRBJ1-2	CATSRDPDYGYTF
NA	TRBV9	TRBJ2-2	CASSPTSGSTGELFF
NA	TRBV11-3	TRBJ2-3	CASSPQGQLTDTQYF
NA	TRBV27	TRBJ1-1	CASSSQGAEGTEAFF
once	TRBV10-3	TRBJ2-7	CAISASAGEWGEQYF
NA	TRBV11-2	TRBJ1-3	CASSLQGSGNTIYF
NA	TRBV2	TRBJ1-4	CASSGGDRAEKLFF
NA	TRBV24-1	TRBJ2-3	CATSDLSSGGTDTQYF
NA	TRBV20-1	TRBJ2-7	CSASRLAGGEQYF
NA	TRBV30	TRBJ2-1	CAWQRRDEQFF
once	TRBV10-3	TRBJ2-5	CAISGGDRGQETQYF
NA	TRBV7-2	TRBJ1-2	CASSLVLNSGYTF
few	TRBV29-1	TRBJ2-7	CSVSRDRVREQYF
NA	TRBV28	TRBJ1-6	CASSPTGGQGNSPLHF
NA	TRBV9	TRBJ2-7	CASSAYDSYEQYF
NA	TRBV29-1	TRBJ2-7	CSFLQGAHTYEQYF
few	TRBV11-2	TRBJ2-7	CASSPIFSSYEQYF
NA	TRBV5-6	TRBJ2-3	CASSFRRDRGFTDTQYF
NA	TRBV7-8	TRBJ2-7	CASSFLPSLLYEQYF
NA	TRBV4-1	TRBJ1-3	CASSQARLIFGNTIYF
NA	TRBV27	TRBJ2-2	CASSFSRGIPGELFF
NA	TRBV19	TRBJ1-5	CASQGHPGWPQHF
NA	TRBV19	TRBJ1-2	CASSLSVPRQDVYGYTF
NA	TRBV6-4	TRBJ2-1	CASSDSAGGYNEQFF
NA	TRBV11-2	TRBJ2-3	CASSSYSRMDTDTQYF
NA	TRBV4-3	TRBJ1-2	CASSLDRDPLYF
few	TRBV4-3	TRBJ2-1	CASSQDANLGYEQFF
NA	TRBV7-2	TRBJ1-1	CASSRQGKTEAFF
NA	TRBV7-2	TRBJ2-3	CASSLDTAIDTQYF
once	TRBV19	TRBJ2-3	CASSRTVTDTQYF
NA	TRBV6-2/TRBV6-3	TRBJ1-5	CASSYGQRNQPQHF
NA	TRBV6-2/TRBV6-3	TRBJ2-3	CASSYGTTNTDTQYF
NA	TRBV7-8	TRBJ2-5	CASTRDRAGETQYF
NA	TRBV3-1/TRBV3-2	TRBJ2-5	CASSQKTSGSQETQYF
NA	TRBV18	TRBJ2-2	CASSPSLAGTNTGELFF
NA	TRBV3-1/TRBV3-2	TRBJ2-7	CASSQEVGSHEQYF
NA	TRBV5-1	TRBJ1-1	CASSLMGAVNTEAFF
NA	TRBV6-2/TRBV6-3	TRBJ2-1	CASSTGTSGRSSYNEQFF
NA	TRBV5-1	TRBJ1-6	CASSLGGTDYNSPLHF